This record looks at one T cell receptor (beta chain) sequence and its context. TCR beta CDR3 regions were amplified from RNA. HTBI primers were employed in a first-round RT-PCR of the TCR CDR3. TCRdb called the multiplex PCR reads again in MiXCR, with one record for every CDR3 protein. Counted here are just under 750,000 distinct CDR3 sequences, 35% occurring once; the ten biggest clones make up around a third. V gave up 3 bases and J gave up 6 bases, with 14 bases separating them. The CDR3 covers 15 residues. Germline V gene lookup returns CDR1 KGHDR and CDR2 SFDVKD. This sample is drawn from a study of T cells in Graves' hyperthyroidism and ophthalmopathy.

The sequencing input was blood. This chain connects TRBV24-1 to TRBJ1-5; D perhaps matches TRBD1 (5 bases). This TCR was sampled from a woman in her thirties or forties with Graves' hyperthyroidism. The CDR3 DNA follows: TGTGCCACCAGTGATGATCGGGACGGACGTCAGCCCCAGCATTTT. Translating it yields CATSDDRDGRQPQHF.